This TCR beta chain is from a study of cytomegalovirus exposure and HLA in healthy donors. General study points: Most likely, a cluster of highly shared sequence variants arose as a sequencing artifact.

The V gene's germline CDR1 is SNHLY and CDR2 FYNNEI. CDR3 length: 15 residues. The study ran its PCR with 60 Vbeta and 13 Jbeta primers. The method was immunoSEQ multiplex PCR; TCRdb's version includes in-frame clones alone and lacks a portion of them. This table lists 180,000 or so clones. On this clone itself: The target antigen is unknown. One end of the junction varies from germline; a read error may be responsible.

The sample taken for sequencing was PBMCs. The TCR originated in a woman in her late teens or twenties in good health and CMV-seropositive. The genes are TRBV2 and TRBJ2-1; 10 positions match TRBD2. The CDR3 loop reads CARSGLAGVGNEQFF. As DNA, the CDR3 is TGTGCCAGGAGTGGGCTAGCGGGAGTGGGAAATGAGCAGTTCTTC.